The 10 T cell receptor beta chains below all came from one sample that was sequenced in a study of shared clonotypes between healthy human individuals. Clones were sequenced by immunoSEQ multiplex PCR, and TCRdb holds only the in-frame ones, with some missing. The data contain just over 2,000,000 clones, roughly 95% of them singletons. Terminally differentiated effector memory CD45RA+ cells were excluded by CCR7 positive selection of CD45RO-negative cells. Sequences were obtained from naive CD8+ T cells sorted from blood. The receptors stem from a man younger than 30 in good health.

The chain links TRBV27 to TRBJ2-7; tentative D call: TRBD2 (5 bases). Germline V lookup: CDR1 MNHEY, CDR2 SMNVEV (reference sequence). This CDR3 has 12 residues. Trimming cost V 11 bases and J 2 bases, with 13 bases left between them. CDR3: CASAEGTYEQYF. The CDR3 region has the DNA TGTGCCTCAGCAGAGGGAACCTACGAGCAGTACTTC.

The rearrangement joins TRBV5-6 to TRBJ2-5; a weak D match, TRBD2 (6 bases). The CDR3 consists of 13 residues. The germline gives CDR1 SGHDT, CDR2 YYEEEE. The ends were cut back, 4 bases at V and 7 bases at J, with 14 bases in the middle. CDR3 loop: CASSPREAGTQYF. In DNA form, the CDR3 reads TGTGCCAGCAGCCCCAGGGAGGCGGGGACCCAGTACTTC. The variable domain in full, with the rest retrieved from reference TRBV5-6 and TRBJ2-5, is DAGVTQSPTHLIKTRGQQVTLRCSPKSGHDTVSWYQQALGQGPQFIFQYYEEEERQRGNFPDRFSGHQFPNYSSELNVNALLLGDSALYLCASSPREAGTQYFGPGTRLLVL.

The rearrangement joins TRBV7-9 to TRBJ2-7; the D gene is possibly TRBD2 (6 bases). Trimming shortened V by 5 bases and J by 3 bases, and 17 bases separated the two germline ends. Germline CDR1 is SEHNR and CDR2 is FQNEAQ (reference sequence). CDR3 length equals 15 residues. The CDR3 region has the DNA TGTGCCAGCAGCCCACGCGGGGCCGGGCTCTACGAGCAGTACTTC. Its protein product is CASSPRGAGLYEQYF.

Comments on this clone: Other DNA sequences in the sample encode the same CDR3. This chain links TRBV27 with TRBJ1-1; D is uncertain. Germline V CDR1 and CDR2: MNHEY, SMNVEV (reference sequence). This CDR3 spans 13 amino acids. The germline V and J ends were trimmed by 0 bases and 5 bases, with 7 bases remaining between them. CDR3 amino acids: CASSLSGRTEAFF. The DNA of the CDR3 is TGTGCCAGCAGTTTATCTGGCAGGACTGAAGCTTTCTTT.

The gene calls are TRBV9 and TRBJ2-3, with TRBD2 matching over 8 bases. This CDR3 region has 16 residues. V gave up 0 bases and J gave up 1 base; unmatched junction bases: 4. The germline CDR1 and CDR2 sequences are SGDLS and YYNGEE. This CDR3 reads CASSVEGLGGTDTQYF. For the CDR3, the DNA is TGTGCCAGCAGCGTAGAGGGACTAGGAGGCACAGATACGCAGTATTTT. Full variable domain (missing parts from reference TRBV9 and TRBJ2-3): DSGVTQTPKHLITATGQRVTLRCSPRSGDLSVYWYQQSLDQGLQFLIQYYNGEERAKGNILERFSAQQFPDLHSELNLSSLELGDSALYFCASSVEGLGGTDTQYFGPGTRLTVL.

This chain links TRBV27 with TRBJ2-1; TRBD2 is a possible D gene (7 bases). The germline V gene encodes CDR1 MNHEY and CDR2 SMNVEV (reference sequence). This CDR3 is built from 15 residues. With 4 bases removed from V and 6 bases from J, the gap between germline ends came to 16 bases. CDR3 nucleotides: TGTGCCAGCAGTTCCCTAGGGGGAGGGCCCAATGAGCAGTTCTTC. Encoded protein: CASSSLGGGPNEQFF.

This chain uses TRBV21-1 with TRBJ2-7; TRBD1 is the table's D call, not checked against the DNA. TRBV21-1 is deemed a pseudogene. The CDR3 totals 16 residues. This CDR3 is CASRLCRQAHLYEQYF. The CDR3 DNA reads as TGTGCCAGCAGGCTCTGCCGCCAGGCCCACCTTTACGAGCAGTACTTC.

This chain joins TRBV6-5 and TRBJ1-2, with D unresolved. There are 14 residues in the CDR3. CDR1 MNHEY and CDR2 SVGAGI come from the germline V gene. The V and J ends lost 2 bases and 3 bases respectively, with 10 bases between them. Here the CDR3 reads CASSYAKVDYGYTF. The CDR3 coding sequence is TGTGCCAGCAGTTACGCCAAAGTCGACTATGGCTACACCTTC.

Turning to this clone: Other DNA sequences from this sample encode an identical CDR3 as well. This chain joins TRBV29-1 and TRBJ2-1, with D tentatively TRBD1 (6 bases). Germline loops: CDR1 SQVTM, CDR2 ANQGSEA. This CDR3 contains 13 residues. V lost 3 bases, J lost 3 bases, and 9 bases lay in between. The CDR3: CSVEGTSYNEQFF. As DNA, the CDR3 is TGCAGCGTTGAGGGGACAAGCTACAATGAGCAGTTCTTC.

The chain employs TRBV5-1 and TRBJ1-1, with a weak D call TRBD1 (6 bases). The CDR3 contains 13 residues. Germline V gives CDR1 SGHRS, CDR2 YFSETQ. V lost 7 bases, J lost 4 bases, and 14 bases lay in between. CDR3 loop: CASSVRGGTEAFF. The CDR3 nucleotides are TGCGCCAGCTCGGTTCGAGGGGGCACTGAAGCTTTCTTT.